The source of this T cell receptor (beta chain) is a study of T cell responses to AZD1222 COVID-19 vaccine. Findings of the study overall: Among spike-specific TCRs, nearly half reportedly target unmutated variant regions.

Germline CDR1 and CDR2: MNHEY and SVGAGI. The CDR3 is 15 residues long. The germline V and J ends were trimmed by 7 bases and 0 bases, with 15 bases remaining between them. TCRdb's copy holds only in-frame clones and misses some; the assay was immunoSEQ multiplex PCR. The top ten hold around 3.1% of the sample, which has about 140,000 clones, 88% seen once. About this clone itself: The antigen remains unidentified.

This sequence joins TRBV6-5 and TRBJ1-2; no reliable D call. The receptor was isolated from an adult who received the AZD1222 COVID-19 vaccine. The sample in question was peripheral blood, obtained 28 days after the second AZD1222 dose. In nucleotides, the CDR3 is TGTGCCAGCACCGAGGGCCCGGCGGCTAACTATGGCTACACCTTC. Residues: CASTEGPAANYGYTF.